Listed here are 32 T cell receptor beta chains from one sample, sequenced in a study of blood T cells in healthy people across ages. Primed by a sample-barcoded 5' primer and a J-beta primer mix, a second PCR proceeded for 7 to 11 cycles. TCRdb called the 5' RACE reads again in MiXCR, with one record for every CDR3 protein. Here the sample spans about 780,000 distinct CDR3 sequences, 60% to 80% being singletons. Sequencing input: blood. All receptors come from a man aged 25-45 years in good health.

The rearrangement links TRBV14 to TRBJ1-2, with no clear D. The V and J ends lost 4 bases and 11 bases respectively, with 8 bases between them. Germline V gene sequence: CDR1 SGHDN, CDR2 FVKESK. The CDR3 covers 10 residues. CDR3 in amino acids: CASSPKGYTF. CDR3 coding DNA: TGTGCCAGCAGCCCAAAGGGTTACACCTTC.

This sequence joins TRBV20-1 and TRBJ2-1; TRBD2 might be the D (6 bases). V was trimmed by 1 base and J by 7 bases, leaving 20 bases between them. Germline CDR1 DFQATT, CDR2 SNEGSKA (reference sequence). The CDR3 is 16 amino acids. The CDR3 coding sequence is TGCAGTGCTAGAGTTACCTGGGAGGCTCTACGGAATGAGCAGTTCTTC. Protein product: CSARVTWEALRNEQFF.

The chain combines TRBV12-3 or TRBV12-4 with TRBJ2-5; 8 bases align to TRBD1. This CDR3 region has 14 residues. Trimming at V came to 6 bases and at J to 0 bases, leaving 3 bases not matched to a gene. Here the CDR3 reads CASRLGQDQETQYF. The CDR3, as DNA: TGTGCCAGCAGACTGGGACAGGACCAAGAGACCCAGTACTTC.

V is TRBV4-3 and J is TRBJ2-5, with TRBD1 matching over 8 bases. The better agreement between TRBJ2-7 and the DNA end casts doubt on the J call. The germline V gene has CDR1 LGHNA and CDR2 YSLEER. This CDR3 comprises 14 residues. The CDR3 DNA is TGCGCCAGCAGTTCCGGACAGGGCTCTGACGAGCAGTACTTC. It specifies CASSSGQGSDEQYF.

The rearrangement joins TRBV28 to TRBJ1-1; weak D call: TRBD1 (5 bases). Per germline, CDR1 MDHEN and CDR2 SYDVKM. This CDR3 spans 16 amino acids. The V and J ends lost 8 bases and 5 bases respectively, with 24 bases between them. Here the CDR3 DNA reads TGTGCCAGCGGGGACCCGGGGGGAGCGCAGGGAACTGAAGCTTTCTTT. Translated, it gives CASGDPGGAQGTEAFF.

The chain joins TRBV7-2 to TRBJ2-4, with D perhaps TRBD2 (6 bases). The end of the DNA is better explained by TRBJ2-7, so the J call may be wrong. Germline V gene sequence: CDR1 SGHTA, CDR2 FQGNSA. This CDR3 has 15 amino acids. The CDR3 loop reads CASSLAGGGPYEQYF. The DNA of the CDR3 is TGTGCCAGCAGCTTAGCTGGGGGAGGACCCTACGAGCAGTACTTC.

The chain combines TRBV30 with TRBJ2-1; 7 nucleotides agree with TRBD1. The J call may be wrong; the DNA end is better matched by TRBJ2-7. The CDR3 is 13 residues long. The germline V gene encodes CDR1 GTSNPN and CDR2 SVGIG (reference sequence). In DNA form, the CDR3 reads TGTGCCTGGAACCGGGACAGTTACAATGAGCAGTACTTC. Amino acid sequence: CAWNRDSYNEQYF.

This chain uses TRBV3-1 with TRBJ2-1; TRBD2 agrees at 14 bases. The CDR3 totals 16 residues. V trimming: 6 bases; J trimming: 9 bases; junction bases outside the gene matches: 10. Germline V lookup: CDR1 LGHDT, CDR2 YNNKEL (reference sequence). CDR3 region: CASSKGLAGVPGEQFF. Here the CDR3 DNA reads TGTGCCAGCAGTAAGGGACTAGCGGGGGTGCCCGGTGAGCAGTTCTTC.

The V gene is TRBV3-1, the J gene TRBJ2-2; 8 nucleotides match TRBD2. The V gene's germline CDR1 is LGHDT and CDR2 YNNKEL (reference sequence). The CDR3 is 16 residues long. V lost 4 bases to trimming and J lost 4 bases; unmatched junction nucleotides: 8. CDR3 sequence: CASSPRYGGGTGELFF. CDR3 bases: TGTGCCAGCAGCCCCCGGTACGGGGGGGGCACCGGGGAGCTGTTTTTT.

This clonotype has only one observation. The gene calls are TRBV12-3 or TRBV12-4 and TRBJ1-5; D is undetermined. V was trimmed by 3 bases and J by 7 bases, leaving 13 bases between them. The CDR3 covers 14 residues. The CDR3 sequence is CASSLGLLKQPQHF. In DNA form, the CDR3 reads TGTGCCAGCAGTTTGGGTTTGTTGAAACAGCCCCAGCATTTT.

This clonotype showed up just a few times. The CDR3 DNA is TGTGCCAGCAGTGAAGACCAGATACTACGTCAGCCCCAGCATTTT. Protein: CASSEDQILRQPQHF. The V and J genes are TRBV6-1 and TRBJ1-5; D ambiguous. The CDR3 runs 15 residues. Trimming pared 1 base from V and 6 bases from J, leaving 13 bases between. Germline V gene sequence: CDR1 MNHNS, CDR2 SASEGT.

This sequence joins TRBV20-1 and TRBJ2-3; a possible D gene is TRBD1 (7 bases). This CDR3 region has 16 residues. Germline lookup yields CDR1 DFQATT and CDR2 SNEGSKA (reference sequence). V dropped 0 bases and J dropped 2 bases, with 15 bases sitting between them. The CDR3 bases are TGCAGTGCTAGAGACTTTAGGAGGGGGCCCACAGATACGCAGTATTTT. Its translation is CSARDFRRGPTDTQYF.

With respect to this clonotype: Relative to the germline gene, one junction end is altered; a read error may explain this. The chain carries TRBV6-2 or TRBV6-3 and TRBJ2-7, with 7 nucleotides matching TRBD1. The CDR3 runs to 15 residues. CDR1 and CDR2 (germline): MNHEY, SVGEGT. In DNA form, the CDR3 reads TGTGCCGGCAGTCGCCGGGACAGACTTTCCTACGAGCAGTACTTC. This encodes CAGSRRDRLSYEQYF.

The chain has TRBV5-1 and TRBJ2-1; possibly TRBD2 for D (5 bases). Germline V lookup: CDR1 SGHRS, CDR2 YFSETQ. The CDR3 is 15 residues long. Trimming shortened V by 1 base and J by 0 bases, and 8 bases separated the two germline ends. The CDR3 here is CASSLLEDSYNEQFF. CDR3 DNA: TGCGCCAGCAGCTTGTTGGAGGACTCCTACAATGAGCAGTTCTTC.

The genes are TRBV9 and TRBJ2-1; 10 positions match TRBD1. CDR3 length: 18 residues. Germline assignment: CDR1 SGDLS and CDR2 YYNGEE. The V segment lost 0 bases and the J segment 1 base; nucleotides outside the gene matches: 7. CDR3 sequence (DNA): TGTGCCAGCAGCGTAGGACAGGGGGCCCTCAGTTCCTACAATGAGCAGTTCTTC. This encodes CASSVGQGALSSYNEQFF. Complete variable domain (other parts from reference TRBV9 and TRBJ2-1): DSGVTQTPKHLITATGQRVTLRCSPRSGDLSVYWYQQSLDQGLQFLIQYYNGEERAKGNILERFSAQQFPDLHSELNLSSLELGDSALYFCASSVGQGALSSYNEQFFGPGTRLTVL.

CDR3 bases: TGCGCCAGCAGCGCCCCCGGAGCGGGGGGCCGGAAAGATACGCAGTATTTT. This sequence encodes CASSAPGAGGRKDTQYF. The chain has TRBV4-1 and TRBJ2-3; TRBD2 agrees at 9 bases. V dropped 5 bases and J dropped 5; count of bases not matched to a gene: 14. The germline CDR1 and CDR2 sequences are MGHRA and YSYEKL. The CDR3 spans 17 residues.

The V and J genes are TRBV28 and TRBJ2-2; D gene uncertain. Germline values: CDR1 MDHEN, CDR2 SYDVKM. The CDR3 spans 15 residues. With 2 bases removed from V and 4 bases from J, the gap between germline ends came to 11 bases. Here the CDR3 DNA reads TGTGCCAGCAGTTTAATCGGGCCCAGCACCGGGGAGCTGTTTTTT. Its protein product is CASSLIGPSTGELFF. The complete variable domain, with remaining parts taken from reference TRBV28 and TRBJ2-2, reads DVKVTQSSRYLVKRTGEKVFLECVQDMDHENMFWYRQDPGLGLRLIYFSYDVKMKEKGDIPEGYSVSREKKERFSLILESASTNQTSMYLCASSLIGPSTGELFFGEGSRLTVL.

The chain recombines TRBV9 with TRBJ2-5; a possible D gene is TRBD2 (6 bases). The J call may be wrong; the DNA end is better matched by TRBJ2-7. Germline loops: CDR1 SGDLS, CDR2 YYNGEE. This CDR3 has 15 amino acids. This CDR3 reads CASSVSGTASYEQYF. CDR3 nucleotide sequence: TGTGCCAGCAGCGTTTCCGGGACTGCTTCCTACGAGCAGTACTTC.

The rearrangement joins TRBV9 to TRBJ1-2; tentatively, D is TRBD1 (5 bases). The CDR3 covers 15 residues. The V and J ends lost 0 bases and 5 bases respectively, with 14 bases between them. In germline, CDR1 is SGDLS, CDR2 YYNGEE. In DNA form, the CDR3 reads TGTGCCAGCAGCGTAGGAAGTGGGGGGGTATATGGCTACACCTTC. Translation gives CASSVGSGGVYGYTF.

The chain has TRBV9 and TRBJ2-7; unclear D gene. This CDR3 contains 13 residues. Germline assignment: CDR1 SGDLS and CDR2 YYNGEE. V lost 4 bases, J lost 5 bases, and 13 bases lay in between. This CDR3 reads CASSRRTIDEQYF. The CDR3 DNA reads TGTGCCAGCAGCAGACGGACGATCGACGAGCAGTACTTC.

The chain uses TRBV20-1 and TRBJ2-3; the match to TRBD2 covers 7 bases. The trim removed 3 bases at V and 1 base at J, leaving 10 bases unmatched. The CDR3 consists of 16 residues. From germline, CDR1 is DFQATT and CDR2 SNEGSKA (reference sequence). The CDR3 is CSARSWERGGTDTQYF. In DNA, the CDR3 is TGCAGTGCTAGGTCTTGGGAGCGGGGAGGCACAGATACGCAGTATTTT.

CDR3 loop: CASSSAVPQLGNEKLFF. The DNA of the CDR3 is TGTGCCAGCAGTTCAGCAGTGCCCCAACTTGGTAATGAAAAACTGTTTTTT. The V and J genes are TRBV27 and TRBJ1-4; D ambiguous. CDR3 length equals 17 residues. The V end was cut by 4 bases, the J end by 4 bases, with 19 bases between. CDR1 is MNHEY, CDR2 SMNVEV, per germline (reference sequence).

This chain connects TRBV5-1 to TRBJ2-2, with 9 bases matching TRBD1. The J segment lost 5 bases and the V segment lost 2 bases, leaving 7 bases of the junction unmatched. The CDR3 has 16 residues. CDR1 and CDR2 (germline): SGHRS, YFSETQ. The CDR3 region is CASSFLGTGYTGELFF. The CDR3 DNA follows: TGCGCCAGCAGCTTCCTCGGGACAGGGTATACCGGGGAGCTGTTTTTT.

The sample holds a few counts of this clonotype. This chain connects TRBV12-3 or TRBV12-4 to TRBJ1-2; D remains unclear. This CDR3 is 12 amino acids long. Trimming cost V 3 bases and J 9 bases, with 11 bases left between them. This CDR3 reads CASSFEGQRYTF. As DNA, the CDR3 is TGTGCCAGCAGTTTTGAAGGGCAGCGCTACACCTTC.

The chain uses TRBV12-3 or TRBV12-4 and TRBJ1-5; D unresolved. The ends were cut back, 6 bases at V and 0 bases at J, with 9 bases in the middle. The CDR3 has 14 residues. The CDR3 DNA sequence: TGTGCCAGCAGAGGAAGGTATAGCAATCAGCCCCAGCATTTT. Amino acid sequence: CASRGRYSNQPQHF.

This sequence joins TRBV2 and TRBJ2-6, with D hard to call. The germline V gene encodes CDR1 SNHLY and CDR2 FYNNEI. V dropped 3 bases and J dropped 1 base, with 7 bases sitting between them. This CDR3 has 15 amino acids. CDR3 protein: CASSEADSGANVLTF. The CDR3, as DNA: TGTGCCAGCAGTGAGGCGGATTCTGGGGCCAACGTCCTGACTTTC.

The CDR3 is CASSRKFDTPYEQYF. The CDR3 nucleotides are TGTGCCAGCTCCCGAAAGTTCGACACCCCCTACGAGCAGTACTTC. The chain couples TRBV18 to TRBJ2-7; D not resolved. V shed 6 bases and J shed 2 bases, with 17 bases lying between them. CDR3 length: 15 residues. From germline, CDR1 is KGHSH and CDR2 LQKENI. The full variable domain, with the rest looked up from reference TRBV18 and TRBJ2-7, is NAGVMQNPRHLVRRRGQEARLRCSPMKGHSHVYWYRQLPEEGLKFMVYLQKENIIDESGMPKERFSAEFPKEGPSILRIQQVVRGDSAAYFCASSRKFDTPYEQYFGPGTRLTVT.

The chain uses TRBV6-5 and TRBJ2-1, with D hard to call. This CDR3 comprises 15 residues. Germline lookup yields CDR1 MNHEY and CDR2 SVGAGI. The V end was cut by 9 bases, the J end by 0 bases, with 15 bases between. The CDR3 DNA reads as TGTGCCAGTCAACCTCGACACAGCTCCTACAATGAGCAGTTCTTC. This codes for CASQPRHSSYNEQFF.

The rearrangement uses TRBV12-3 or TRBV12-4 and TRBJ2-5; TRBD1 or TRBD2 may be the D gene (5 bases each). Gene TRBJ2-7 matches the end of the DNA better, so the J call may be wrong. CDR3 length equals 15 residues. This chain's CDR3 is CASSIRDGYNYEQYF. The CDR3 DNA reads TGTGCCAGCAGTATCCGGGACGGGTATAACTACGAGCAGTACTTC.

This clonotype was seen only a few times. The rearrangement joins TRBV12-3 or TRBV12-4 to TRBJ2-5; no firm D call. This CDR3 region has 14 residues. The V end lost 3 bases, the J end lost 2 bases, and 10 bases lay between the germline ends. The CDR3 is CASSLSYIQETQYF. DNA for the CDR3: TGTGCCAGCAGTTTGTCATACATTCAAGAGACCCAGTACTTC.

This chain connects TRBV28 to TRBJ2-1; maybe TRBD1 (6 bases). The tail of the sequence fits TRBJ2-7 better, so the J call may be wrong. CDR3 length: 15 amino acids. The germline gives CDR1 MDHEN, CDR2 SYDVKM. The CDR3 here is CASRSTGSGLNEQYF. The CDR3 region has the DNA TGTGCCAGCAGGTCTACAGGGTCCGGTCTTAATGAGCAGTACTTC.

This clonotype was counted only a few times. V and J are TRBV20-1 and TRBJ2-7; 15 positions agree with TRBD2. Per the germline V gene, CDR1 is DFQATT and CDR2 is SNEGSKA (reference sequence). CDR3 length: 18 amino acids. Trimming at V came to 5 bases and at J to 1 base, leaving 12 bases not matched to a gene. The CDR3 DNA sequence: TGCAGTGCTCACGGGACTAGCGGGGGGCCCACCCAATCCTACGAGCAGTACTTC. Translating it yields CSAHGTSGGPTQSYEQYF.